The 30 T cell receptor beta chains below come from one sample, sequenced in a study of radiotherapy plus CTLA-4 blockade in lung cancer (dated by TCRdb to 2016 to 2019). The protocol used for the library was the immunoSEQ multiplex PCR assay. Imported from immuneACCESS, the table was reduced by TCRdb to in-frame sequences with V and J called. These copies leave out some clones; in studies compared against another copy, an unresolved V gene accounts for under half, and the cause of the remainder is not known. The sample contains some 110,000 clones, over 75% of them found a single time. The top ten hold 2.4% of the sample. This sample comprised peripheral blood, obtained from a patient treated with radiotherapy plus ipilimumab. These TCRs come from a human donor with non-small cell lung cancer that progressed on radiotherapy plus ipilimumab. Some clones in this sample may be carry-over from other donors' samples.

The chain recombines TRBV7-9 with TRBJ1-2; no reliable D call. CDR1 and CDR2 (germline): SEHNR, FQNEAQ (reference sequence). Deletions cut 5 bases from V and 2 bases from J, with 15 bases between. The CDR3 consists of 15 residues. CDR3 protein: CASSPGEQENYGYTF. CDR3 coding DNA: TGTGCCAGCAGCCCCGGAGAACAAGAGAACTATGGCTACACCTTC.

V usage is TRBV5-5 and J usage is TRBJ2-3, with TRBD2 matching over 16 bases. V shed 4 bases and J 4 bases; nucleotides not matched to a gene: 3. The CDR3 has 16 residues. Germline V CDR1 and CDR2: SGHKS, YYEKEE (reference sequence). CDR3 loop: CASSLGTSGGADTQYF. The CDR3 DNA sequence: TGTGCCAGCAGCCTAGGGACTAGCGGGGGGGCAGATACGCAGTATTTT.

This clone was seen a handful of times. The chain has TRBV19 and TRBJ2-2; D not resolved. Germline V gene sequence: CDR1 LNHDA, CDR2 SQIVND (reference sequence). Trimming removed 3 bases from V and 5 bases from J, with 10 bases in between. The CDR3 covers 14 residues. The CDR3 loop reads CASSIVPPTGELFF. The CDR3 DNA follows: TGTGCCAGTAGTATTGTCCCACCAACCGGGGAGCTGTTTTTT.

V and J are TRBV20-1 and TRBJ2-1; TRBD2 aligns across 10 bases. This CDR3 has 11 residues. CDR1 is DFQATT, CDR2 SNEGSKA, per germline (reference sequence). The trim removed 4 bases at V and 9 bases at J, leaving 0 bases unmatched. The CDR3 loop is CSATSGGEQFF. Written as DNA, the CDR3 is TGCAGTGCTACTAGCGGGGGTGAGCAGTTCTTC.

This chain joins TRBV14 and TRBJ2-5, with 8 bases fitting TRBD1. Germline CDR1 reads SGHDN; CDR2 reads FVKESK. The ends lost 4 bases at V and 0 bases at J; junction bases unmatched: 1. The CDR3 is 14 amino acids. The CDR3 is CASSRDRYQETQYF. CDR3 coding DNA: TGTGCCAGCAGCCGGGACAGGTACCAAGAGACCCAGTACTTC. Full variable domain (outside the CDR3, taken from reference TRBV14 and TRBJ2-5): EAGVTQFPSHSVIEKGQTVTLRCDPISGHDNLYWYRRVMGKEIKFLLHFVKESKQDESGMPNNRFLAERTGGTYSTLKVQPAELEDSGVYFCASSRDRYQETQYFGPGTRLLVL.

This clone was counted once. CDR3 amino acids: CSVGTATAGDTQYF. CDR3 DNA sequence: TGCAGCGTTGGGACAGCCACCGCGGGAGATACGCAGTATTTT. J is TRBJ2-3 and V is TRBV29-1; D perhaps matches TRBD1 (6 bases). The ends were cut back, 4 bases at V and 5 bases at J, with 16 bases in the middle. The length of the CDR3 is 14 residues. Per the germline V gene, CDR1 is SQVTM and CDR2 is ANQGSEA.

This CDR3 reads CASSLTGIPREQYF. The CDR3 nucleotides read TGTGCCAGCAGTCTGACAGGTATTCCGAGGGAGCAGTACTTC. This chain links TRBV28 with TRBJ2-7; possibly TRBD1 for D (6 bases). The CDR3 covers 14 residues. Germline V CDR1 and CDR2: MDHEN, SYDVKM. V dropped 5 bases and J dropped 7 bases, with 18 bases sitting between them.

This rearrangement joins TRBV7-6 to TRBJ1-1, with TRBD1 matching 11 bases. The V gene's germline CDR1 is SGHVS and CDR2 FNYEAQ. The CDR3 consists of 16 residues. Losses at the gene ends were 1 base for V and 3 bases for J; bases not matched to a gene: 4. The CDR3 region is CASSLVGTGGDTEAFF. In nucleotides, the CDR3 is TGTGCCAGCAGCTTAGTGGGGACAGGGGGGGACACTGAAGCTTTCTTT.

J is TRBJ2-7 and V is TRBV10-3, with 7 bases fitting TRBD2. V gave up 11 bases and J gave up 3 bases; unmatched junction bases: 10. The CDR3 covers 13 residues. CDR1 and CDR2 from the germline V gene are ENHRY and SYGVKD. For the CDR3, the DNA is TGTGCCGTCTTAGCGGGTATTAACTACGAGCAGTACTTC. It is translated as CAVLAGINYEQYF.

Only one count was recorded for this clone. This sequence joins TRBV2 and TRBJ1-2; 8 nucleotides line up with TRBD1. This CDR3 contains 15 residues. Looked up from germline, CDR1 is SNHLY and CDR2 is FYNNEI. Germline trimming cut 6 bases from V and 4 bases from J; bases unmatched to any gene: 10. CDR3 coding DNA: TGTGCCAGCAGACCCTCAGGGGGCGCCGGCTATGGCTACACCTTC. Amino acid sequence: CASRPSGGAGYGYTF. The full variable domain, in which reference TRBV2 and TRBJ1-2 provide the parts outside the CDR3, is EPEVTQTPSHQVTQMGQEVILRCVPISNHLYFYWYRQILGQKVEFLVSFYNNEISEKSEIFDDQFSVERPDGSNFTLKIRSTKLEDSAMYFCASRPSGGAGYGYTFGSGTRLTVV.

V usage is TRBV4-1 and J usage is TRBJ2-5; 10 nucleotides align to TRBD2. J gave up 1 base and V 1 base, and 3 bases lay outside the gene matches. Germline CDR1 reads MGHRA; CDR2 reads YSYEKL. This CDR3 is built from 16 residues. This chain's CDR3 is CASSQVTSGAQETQYF. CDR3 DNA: TGCGCCAGCAGCCAAGTAACTAGCGGGGCCCAAGAGACCCAGTACTTC.

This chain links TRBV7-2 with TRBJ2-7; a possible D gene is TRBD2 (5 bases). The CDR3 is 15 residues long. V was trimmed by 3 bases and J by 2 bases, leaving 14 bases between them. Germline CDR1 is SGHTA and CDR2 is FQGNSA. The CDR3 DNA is TGTGCCAGCAGCTTTAACGGACTCAACCCCTACGAGCAGTACTTC. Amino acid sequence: CASSFNGLNPYEQYF.

The CDR3 region is CASSREGGQSRETQYF. CDR3 sequence (DNA): TGCGCCAGCAGCCGGGAAGGGGGACAAAGTCGCGAGACCCAGTACTTC. This chain uses TRBV5-1 with TRBJ2-5; weak D call: TRBD1 (6 bases). The V and J ends lost 4 bases and 5 bases respectively, with 21 bases between them. The CDR3 runs 16 residues. CDR1 is SGHRS and CDR2 is YFSETQ in the germline V gene.

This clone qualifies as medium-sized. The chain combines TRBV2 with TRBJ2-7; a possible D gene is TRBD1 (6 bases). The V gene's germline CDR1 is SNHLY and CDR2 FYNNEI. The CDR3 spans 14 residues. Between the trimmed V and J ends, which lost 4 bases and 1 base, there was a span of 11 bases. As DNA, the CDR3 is TGTGCCAGCAGTGGACAGGCGGCGTCCTACGAGCAGTACTTC. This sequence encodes CASSGQAASYEQYF. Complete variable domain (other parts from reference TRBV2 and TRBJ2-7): EPEVTQTPSHQVTQMGQEVILRCVPISNHLYFYWYRQILGQKVEFLVSFYNNEISEKSEIFDDQFSVERPDGSNFTLKIRSTKLEDSAMYFCASSGQAASYEQYFGPGTRLTVT.

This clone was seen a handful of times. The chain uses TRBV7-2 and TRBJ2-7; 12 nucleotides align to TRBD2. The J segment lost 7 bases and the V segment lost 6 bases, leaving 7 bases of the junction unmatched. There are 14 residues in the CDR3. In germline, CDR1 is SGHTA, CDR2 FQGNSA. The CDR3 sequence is CASRRTSGAWEQYF. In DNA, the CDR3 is TGTGCCAGCAGACGGACTAGCGGGGCTTGGGAGCAGTACTTC.

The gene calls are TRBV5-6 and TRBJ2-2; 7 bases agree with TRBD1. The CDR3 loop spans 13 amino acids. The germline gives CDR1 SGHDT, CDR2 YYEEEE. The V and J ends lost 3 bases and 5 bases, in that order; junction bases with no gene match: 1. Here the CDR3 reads CASSWDSTGELFF. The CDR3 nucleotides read TGTGCCAGCAGCTGGGACAGTACCGGGGAGCTGTTTTTT.

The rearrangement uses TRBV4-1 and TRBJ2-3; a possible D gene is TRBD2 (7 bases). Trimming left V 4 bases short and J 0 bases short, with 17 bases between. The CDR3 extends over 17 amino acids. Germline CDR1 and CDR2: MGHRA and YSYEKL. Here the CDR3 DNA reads TGCGCCAGCAGCCTCTTTACTGGGGGGGCTAGCACAGATACGCAGTATTTT. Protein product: CASSLFTGGASTDTQYF.

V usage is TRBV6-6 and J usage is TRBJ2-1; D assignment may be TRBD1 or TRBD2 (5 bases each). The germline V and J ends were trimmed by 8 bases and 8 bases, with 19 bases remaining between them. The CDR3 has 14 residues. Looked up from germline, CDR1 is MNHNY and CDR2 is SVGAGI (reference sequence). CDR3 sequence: CASQTYGTEDEQFF. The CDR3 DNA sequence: TGTGCCAGCCAAACCTACGGGACCGAGGATGAGCAGTTCTTC.

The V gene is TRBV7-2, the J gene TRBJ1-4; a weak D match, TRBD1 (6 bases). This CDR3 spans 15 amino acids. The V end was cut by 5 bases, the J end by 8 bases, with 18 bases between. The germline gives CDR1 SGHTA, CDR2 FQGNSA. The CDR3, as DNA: TGTGCCAGCAGCATATCCACAGGGACTGCCGAAAAACTGTTTTTT. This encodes CASSISTGTAEKLFF.

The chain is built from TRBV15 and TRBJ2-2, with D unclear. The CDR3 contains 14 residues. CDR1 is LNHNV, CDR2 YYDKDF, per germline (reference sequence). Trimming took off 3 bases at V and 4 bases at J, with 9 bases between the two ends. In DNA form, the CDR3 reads TGTGCCACCAGCAGGCCTCTAGGCACCGGGGAGCTGTTTTTT. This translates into CATSRPLGTGELFF.

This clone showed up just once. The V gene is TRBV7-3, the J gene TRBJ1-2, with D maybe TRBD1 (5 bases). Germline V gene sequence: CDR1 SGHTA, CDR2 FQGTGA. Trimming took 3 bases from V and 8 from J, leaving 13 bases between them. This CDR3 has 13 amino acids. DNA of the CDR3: TGTGCCAGCAGCTTTCGGGGGATGCAGGGCTACACCTTC. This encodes CASSFRGMQGYTF.

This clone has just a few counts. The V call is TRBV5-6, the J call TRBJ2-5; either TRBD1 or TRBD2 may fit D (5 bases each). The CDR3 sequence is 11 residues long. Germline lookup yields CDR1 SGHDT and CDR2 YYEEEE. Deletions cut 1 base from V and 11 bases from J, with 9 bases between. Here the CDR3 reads CASSLLGDQYF. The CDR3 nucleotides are TGTGCCAGCAGCTTGTTGGGGGATCAGTACTTC.

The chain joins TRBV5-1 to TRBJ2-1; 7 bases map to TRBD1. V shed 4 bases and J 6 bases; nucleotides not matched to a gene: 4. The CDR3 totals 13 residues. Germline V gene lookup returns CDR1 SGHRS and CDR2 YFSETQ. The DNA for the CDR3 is TGCGCCAGCAGCGAAGGACAGGCCAATGAGCAGTTCTTC. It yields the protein CASSEGQANEQFF.

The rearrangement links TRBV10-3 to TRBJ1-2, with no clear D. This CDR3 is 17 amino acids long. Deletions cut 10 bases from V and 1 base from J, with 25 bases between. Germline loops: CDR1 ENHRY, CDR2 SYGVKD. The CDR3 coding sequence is TGTGCCACCACTACGCCAGCCCGGACTCTCGTTAACTATGGCTACACCTTC. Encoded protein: CATTTPARTLVNYGYTF.

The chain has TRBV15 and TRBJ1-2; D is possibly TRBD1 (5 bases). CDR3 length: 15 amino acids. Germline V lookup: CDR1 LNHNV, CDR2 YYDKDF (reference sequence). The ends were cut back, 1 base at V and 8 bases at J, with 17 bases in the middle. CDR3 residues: CATSRVTMRDGGYTF. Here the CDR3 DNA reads TGTGCCACCAGCAGAGTCACCATGCGGGACGGCGGCTACACCTTC.

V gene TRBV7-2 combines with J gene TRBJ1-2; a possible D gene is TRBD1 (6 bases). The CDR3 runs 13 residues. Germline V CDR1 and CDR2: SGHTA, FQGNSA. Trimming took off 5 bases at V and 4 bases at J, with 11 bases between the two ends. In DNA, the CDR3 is TGTGCCAGCAGCATAGGACAGAGCTATGGCTACACCTTC. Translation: CASSIGQSYGYTF.

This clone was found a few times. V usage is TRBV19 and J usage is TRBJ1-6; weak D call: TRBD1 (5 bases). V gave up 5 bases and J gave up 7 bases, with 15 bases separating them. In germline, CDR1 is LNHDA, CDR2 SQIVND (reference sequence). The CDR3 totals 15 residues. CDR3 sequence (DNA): TGTGCCAGTAGTCCCGGACACTTCGGGAATTCACCCCTCCACTTT. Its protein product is CASSPGHFGNSPLHF.

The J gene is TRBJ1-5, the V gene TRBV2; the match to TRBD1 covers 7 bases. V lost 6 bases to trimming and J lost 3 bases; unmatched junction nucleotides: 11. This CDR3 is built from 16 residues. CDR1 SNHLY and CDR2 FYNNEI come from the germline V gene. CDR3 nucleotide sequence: TGTGCCAGCAGGCCGGGCTCTACAGGGGTCAATCAGCCCCAGCATTTT. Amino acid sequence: CASRPGSTGVNQPQHF.

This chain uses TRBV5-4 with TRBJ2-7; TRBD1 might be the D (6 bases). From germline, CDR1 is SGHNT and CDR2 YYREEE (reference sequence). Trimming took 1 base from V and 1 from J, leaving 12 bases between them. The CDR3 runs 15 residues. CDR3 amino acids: CASSLSRGGSYEQYF. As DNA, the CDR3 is TGTGCCAGCAGCTTGTCCAGGGGCGGTTCCTACGAGCAGTACTTC. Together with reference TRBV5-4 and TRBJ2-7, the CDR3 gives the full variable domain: ETGVTQSPTHLIKTRGQQVTLRCSSQSGHNTVSWYQQALGQGPQFIFQYYREEENGRGNFPPRFSGLQFPNYSSELNVNALELDDSALYLCASSLSRGGSYEQYFGPGTRLTVT.

The DNA for the CDR3 is TGTGCCAGCAGTGAAATTGGGACAGCCTACGAGCAGTACTTC. It encodes CASSEIGTAYEQYF. This rearrangement joins TRBV6-1 to TRBJ2-7; TRBD1 matches at 7 bases. J lost 2 bases, V lost 2 bases, and 3 bases had no gene match. The CDR3 covers 14 residues. Germline CDR1 MNHNS, CDR2 SASEGT.